This is a list of T cell receptor beta chains from one sample in a study of response to subunit inactivated influenza vaccine. MiXCR, applied by TCRdb to the RT-PCR reads, yields one record per CDR3 protein. Of about 520,000 distinct CDR3 sequences listed, more than 7% were seen once; the top ten hold around 13%. Specimen: PBMCs from blood, collected about 24 months after vaccination. The receptors come from a man between 50 and 75 years old who received an inactivated influenza vaccine. Each CDR3 is given with its conserved first and last residue. A D gene is named only where the DNA matches it firmly. Expanded clones get a size class; other rows say once, few or many, or leave the size out.

J gene | clone size | D gene | V gene | CDR3 DNA | CDR3 protein
TRBJ2-2 | few | TRBD1 | TRBV20-1 | TGCAGTGCTAGAGATCCCCGGACAGGGGACACCGGGGAGCTGTTTTTT | CSARDPRTGDTGELFF
TRBJ1-2 | many | - | TRBV6-6 | TGTGCCAGCAGCCCGGACGGAGGCTATGGCTACACCTTC | CASSPDGGYGYTF
TRBJ2-4 | - | TRBD1 | TRBV2 | TGTGCCAGCAGTGAAGGGGGACAGGGAAACATTCAGTACTTC | CASSEGGQGNIQYF
TRBJ2-2 | - | - | TRBV5-1 | TGCGCCAGCAGCTTGGAGGGACTGAGCACCGGGGAGCTGTTTTTT | CASSLEGLSTGELFF
TRBJ2-7 | few | - | TRBV19 | TGTGCCAGTACCTCCCAGGACTACGAGCAGTACTTC | CASTSQDYEQYF
TRBJ2-5 | few | - | TRBV6-1 | TGTGCCAGCAGTGATTCAGGGTCGGAGACCCAGTACTTC | CASSDSGSETQYF
TRBJ2-3 | - | - | TRBV6-2/TRBV6-3 | TGTGCCAGCAGAAAGACGGGAGGAGGGGGTACAGATACGCAGTATTTT | CASRKTGGGGTDTQYF
TRBJ2-5 | few | TRBD2 | TRBV18 | TGTGCCAGCTCACTGGGGACTAGCGGGTCGGGACAAGAGACCCAGTACTTC | CASSLGTSGSGQETQYF
TRBJ2-3 | few | - | TRBV25-1 | TGTGCCAGCAGTGAATACGACATTACTAGCACAGATACGCAGTATTTT | CASSEYDITSTDTQYF
TRBJ2-1 | few | TRBD2 | TRBV6-4 | TGTGCCAGCAGTGAGGAATGGTCCGGACTAGCGGGGTACAATGAGCAGTTCTTC | CASSEEWSGLAGYNEQFF
TRBJ2-3 | - | - | TRBV7-9 | TGTGCCAGCAGTTTAAATGAGGTACTGCGCACAGATACGCAGTATTTT | CASSLNEVLRTDTQYF
TRBJ2-1 | few | - | TRBV4-1 | TGCGCCAGCAGCCACGAGGGAAACTCCTACAATGAGCAGTTCTTC | CASSHEGNSYNEQFF
TRBJ2-7 | few | - | TRBV11-2 | TGTGCCAGCAGCTTAGACCCCCCCGGGGAGCAGTACTTC | CASSLDPPGEQYF
TRBJ2-1 | few | TRBD2 | TRBV20-1 | TGCAGTGCTAGAGATCTCGGGACTAGCGGGGGAGTACCGGAGCAGTTCTTC | CSARDLGTSGGVPEQFF
TRBJ2-1 | many | - | TRBV20-1 | TGCAGTGCAATTTGGGATTTGGAGCAGTTCTTC | CSAIWDLEQFF
TRBJ2-1 | - | TRBD1 | TRBV29-1 | TGCAGCGTTGGGGGGACAGGGGTCAATGAGCAGTTCTTC | CSVGGTGVNEQFF
TRBJ1-4 | few | - | TRBV12-3/TRBV12-4 | TGTGCCAGCAGTTTCAAGGGGGATGAAAAACTGTTTTTT | CASSFKGDEKLFF
TRBJ1-2 | many | - | TRBV5-1 | TGCGCCAGCAGCTTGAATGGGGGAAGGTATGGCTACACCTTC | CASSLNGGRYGYTF
TRBJ2-1 | few | TRBD2 | TRBV4-1 | TGCGCCAGCAGCCACCCAGCGGGGGCACAGTTCTTC | CASSHPAGAQFF
TRBJ2-2 | - | TRBD1 | TRBV4-2 | TGTGCCAGCAGCCAAGGAGGACAGGGCCGCACCGGGGAGCTGTTTTTT | CASSQGGQGRTGELFF
TRBJ2-7 | many | TRBD2 | TRBV20-1 | TGCAGTGCCACCGACGCTAGCGGAATCTACGAGCAGTACTTC | CSATDASGIYEQYF
TRBJ1-2 | - | - | TRBV6-2/TRBV6-3 | TGTGCCAGCAGTTACTCGATCCCCCACAGGGTTGGCTACACCTTC | CASSYSIPHRVGYTF
TRBJ1-3 | - | - | TRBV5-6 | TGTGCCAGCAGCTCGGGGCTACGCGGCAGGACTGGAAACACCATATATTTT | CASSSGLRGRTGNTIYF
TRBJ2-3 | many | - | TRBV7-2 | TGTGCCAGCAGCTTAACGTCGTACACAGATACGCAGTATTTT | CASSLTSYTDTQYF
TRBJ2-3 | many | - | TRBV12-3/TRBV12-4 | TGTGCCTCCGCTTTGGATCGAGAAGATACGCAGTATTTT | CASALDREDTQYF
TRBJ2-7 | - | TRBD1 | TRBV4-2 | TGTGCCAGCAGCCAAGAACCCGAGAGGACAGGGCGCGTGCCCTACGAGCAGTACTTC | CASSQEPERTGRVPYEQYF
TRBJ1-5 | few | - | TRBV9 | TGTGCCAGCAGCGGTGGGGGAGGCACGGATCAGCCCCAGCATTTT | CASSGGGGTDQPQHF
TRBJ2-7 | - | - | TRBV7-9 | TGTGCCAGCAGCCGGGCGGGGTCCTCCTACGAGCAGTACTTC | CASSRAGSSYEQYF
TRBJ2-6 | - | - | TRBV11-2 | TGTGCCAGCAGCTTAAAACGGGGGTCTGGGGCCAACGTCCTGACTTTC | CASSLKRGSGANVLTF
TRBJ2-4 | many | TRBD1 | TRBV5-1 | TGCGCCAGCAGCTCCAAGACAGGGCTAGCCAAAAACATTCAGTACTTC | CASSSKTGLAKNIQYF
TRBJ2-6 | - | TRBD1 | TRBV4-3 | TGCGCCAGCAGCCAAGACGAGGGGGCTGGGGCCTACGTCCTGACTTTC | CASSQDEGAGAYVLTF
TRBJ2-5 | few | - | TRBV21-1 | TGTGCCAGCAGCAAAATGGGAGGGGGCTCCGAGACCCAGTACTTC | CASSKMGGGSETQYF
TRBJ2-1 | many | TRBD1 | TRBV6-5 | TGTGCCAGCAGTTACTCCGCCCCCGCAGGGGGCTCATACAATGAGCAGTTCTTC | CASSYSAPAGGSYNEQFF
TRBJ2-7 | few | - | TRBV6-2/TRBV6-3 | TGTGCCAGCAGTTATCGTGATCTGGGTTACGAGCAGTACTTC | CASSYRDLGYEQYF
TRBJ2-1 | many | TRBD1 | TRBV28 | TGTGCCAGCAGGGATTGGGACAGAGTCGATGAGCAGTTCTTC | CASRDWDRVDEQFF
TRBJ2-3 | many | - | TRBV7-2 | TGTGCCAGCAGCACCGACAGGCTTGATACGCAGTATTTT | CASSTDRLDTQYF
TRBJ2-7 | - | - | TRBV21-1 | TGTGCCAGCAGGGATAACAGGAGCGCCTACGAGCAGTACTTC | CASRDNRSAYEQYF
TRBJ2-7 | few | TRBD2 | TRBV4-3 | TGCGCCAGCAGCCCGATCGGGGGGGCAACGTGGCACGAGCAGTACTTC | CASSPIGGATWHEQYF
TRBJ1-5 | many | - | TRBV21-1 | TGTGCCAGCAGCAAAGTCAGGGACGATCAGCCCCAGCATTTT | CASSKVRDDQPQHF
TRBJ2-7 | few | TRBD2 | TRBV6-5 | TGTGCCAGCAGTTGGCGGGAGGGCCCGTCGTGGGCCTACGAGCAGTACTTC | CASSWREGPSWAYEQYF
TRBJ1-1 | many | - | TRBV12-3/TRBV12-4 | TGTGCCAGCAGTTTCCGACCGGGGGCAGGGAACACTGAAGCTTTCTTT | CASSFRPGAGNTEAFF
TRBJ2-1 | many | TRBD2 | TRBV20-1 | TGCAGTGCTTACCGCGGGAGTGAGCAGTTCTTC | CSAYRGSEQFF
TRBJ2-1 | - | TRBD2 | TRBV18 | TGTGCCAGCTCACCACTTCTAGCGGGAGGTCGCAATGAGCAGTTCTTC | CASSPLLAGGRNEQFF
TRBJ1-4 | few | - | TRBV7-2 | TGTGCCAGCAGCCAGTATGCAACTAATGAAAAACTGTTTTTT | CASSQYATNEKLFF
TRBJ2-2 | many | - | TRBV6-2/TRBV6-3 | TGTGCCAGCAGTACCGGCACCGGGGAGCTGTTTTTT | CASSTGTGELFF
TRBJ2-2 | - | TRBD2 | TRBV5-1 | TGCGCCAGCAGCTTCCGAGCGGGGCCGGGCACCGGGGAGCTGTTTTTT | CASSFRAGPGTGELFF